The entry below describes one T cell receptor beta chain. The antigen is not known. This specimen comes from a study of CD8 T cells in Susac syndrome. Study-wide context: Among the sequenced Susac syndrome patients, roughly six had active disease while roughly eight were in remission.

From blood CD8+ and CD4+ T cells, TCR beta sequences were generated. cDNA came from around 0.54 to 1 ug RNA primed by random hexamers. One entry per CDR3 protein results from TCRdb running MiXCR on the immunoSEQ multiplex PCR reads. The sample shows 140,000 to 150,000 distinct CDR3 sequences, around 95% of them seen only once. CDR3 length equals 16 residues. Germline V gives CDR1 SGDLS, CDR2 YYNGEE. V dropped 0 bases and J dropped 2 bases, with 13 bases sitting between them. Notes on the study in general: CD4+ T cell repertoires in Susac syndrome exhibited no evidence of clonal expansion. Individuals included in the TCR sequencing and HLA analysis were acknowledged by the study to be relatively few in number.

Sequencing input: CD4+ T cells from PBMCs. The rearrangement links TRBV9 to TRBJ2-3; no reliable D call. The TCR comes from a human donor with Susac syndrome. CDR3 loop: CASSVGRRTPTDTQYF. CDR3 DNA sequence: TGTGCCAGCAGCGTAGGAAGGCGGACCCCCACAGATACGCAGTATTTT.